The entry below gives a single T cell receptor (beta chain) sequence along with its context. Its antigen is still unknown. This entry comes from a study of T cells in localized non-small cell lung cancer. General study findings and limits: Sequence data derive from only one tumor region, so heterogeneity remains possible. Higher adjacent-lung clonality was associated with shorter survival. Appearances in adjacent lung were noted for a median approximately 61 of the top 100 tumor clones.

Here immunoSEQ multiplex PCR was the method, and the copy in TCRdb shows in-frame clones only, minus some. The sample carries about 40,000 clones, more than 85% recorded once. This clonotype was sampled from a man aged 18 to 50 with stage I lung adenocarcinoma. Material: peripheral blood, obtained before any cancer treatment.

CDR3 protein: CASSADRAVGYEQYF. The DNA for the CDR3 is TGTGCCAGCAGCGCAGACAGGGCTGTGGGCTACGAGCAGTACTTC. The chain carries TRBV2 and TRBJ2-7; 7 bases are shared with TRBD1. The CDR3 sequence is 15 residues long. The germline V gene has CDR1 SNHLY and CDR2 FYNNEI. V lost 6 bases to trimming and J lost 3 bases; unmatched junction nucleotides: 11.